This TCR beta chain was captured in a study of CD8 T cells in Susac syndrome (dated by TCRdb to about 2019). At the level of the whole study: Among the Susac syndrome patients who were sequenced, clinically active disease was present in six and clinical remission was observed in fewer than 10. At blood withdrawal, Susac syndrome patients were either therapy-naive, taking corticosteroids (in some cases with IVIg as well), or taking IVIg alone. The study used repertoire sequencing to test whether antigen drove CD8+ T cell activation and differentiation in Susac syndrome. CD8+ T cell repertoire clonality was compared between about a dozen healthy donors, about 14 Susac syndrome patients and about 15 multiple sclerosis patients.

As encoded in the germline V gene, CDR1 is LGHNA while CDR2 is YSLEER. Including the terminal cysteine and phenylalanine, the CDR3 comprises 16 residues. The sequence is cut down to CDR3 DNA, 48 bases in frame from base 1. V has 4 bases trimmed and J has 5 bases trimmed; junction bases matching no gene number 11. Peripheral blood CD8+ and CD4+ T cells from healthy donors, Susac syndrome patients and multiple sclerosis patients were profiled by high-throughput TCR beta sequencing. The Susac syndrome patients fulfilled recently defined diagnostic criteria for definite or probable disease. Bulk CD8+ and CD4+ T cells were purified by magnetic negative isolation, while CD8+ TEMRA cells were enriched using FACS. Blood was collected in EDTA tubes and processed within 24 hours, with PBMCs isolated through density gradient centrifugation. PBMCs intended for TCR sequencing were frozen in liquid nitrogen and were later thawed in a 37 degrees C water bath. Purity of sorted or isolated CD4+, CD8+ and CD8+ TEMRA cells was at least 90%.

A word on this clonotype: There is no known antigen for this receptor. Per-base quality was not reported, and no clone a single base away is much larger than it.

RNA was extracted with the RNeasy kit and roughly 0.45 to 1 ug was reverse transcribed using random hexamers. The immunoSEQ multiplex PCR assay, covering 54 Vbeta and 13 Jbeta segments, was used to amplify TCR beta CDR3 regions. Bias from PCR amplification was corrected by using a synthetic template baseline for primer optimization and for computational correction. On the study's bioinformatics: Reads were annotated to V, D and J genes according to IMGT and were analyzed with immunoSEQ Analyzer, with only productive sequences retained. Clonality was computed as one minus Shannon entropy normalized by log2 of the number of productive unique sequences. For each patient and control, public and private clones were evaluated within the 100 most prevalent clones. Clones were defined as Susac-specific if absent from the healthy and MS cohorts, from 1052 published viral clones and from other ImmuneACCESS disease sequences. Through fastp at Q25 and MiXCR, TCRdb rebuilt clones from the public reads, retaining in-frame beta chains. CDR3 protein sequences are deduplicated, and each keeps its most common genes and DNA. The V and J calls, along with clone size, are taken from TCRdb and not from the paper's own processing. The sample profile shows fewer than 90,000 distinct CDR3 sequences; about 94% of them were found once. The top ten hold 0.85% to 1% of the sample.

The paper's findings and limits, for the study overall: Looking at Susac-specific public clones, the researchers identified 15 to 20 in the total CD8+ repertoire and several in the CD8+ TEMRA repertoire. The TCR sequencing and HLA analysis was acknowledged to have included a relatively small number of individuals. Clonal expansion was observed in Susac syndrome CD8+ repertoires, with the highest expansion in CD8+ TEMRA cells and greater expansion in clinically active than in remitting patients.

The chain joins TRBV4-3 to TRBJ2-3; TRBD2 agrees with 8 junctional bases. The sequence was obtained from a human donor with Susac syndrome. Sequences were obtained from CD8+ T cells from PBMCs. CDR3 loop: CASSREAGGLIDTQYF. DNA sequence: TGCGCCAGCAGCCGGGAGGCGGGAGGACTTATAGATACGCAGTATTTT.